The clone carrying this T cell receptor (beta chain) was counted only a few times. What it recognizes is unknown. This record comes from a study of beta chain features in type 1 diabetes. Reverse transcribing all isolated RNA meant expressed TCRB transcripts were sequenced. Here immunoSEQ multiplex PCR was the method, and the copy in TCRdb shows in-frame clones only, minus some. Among around 340,000 clones listed, roughly 9% were seen once. Findings and limits, study-wide: TCRB rearrangement may or may not be influenced by HLA type; here this remained unresolved. The study found moderately but significantly shorter TCRB CDR3s in all four CD4+ subsets of Type 1 diabetes patients.

The source material was central memory CD4+ T cells from blood. This receptor was obtained from a man aged 25 to 40 with type 1 diabetes.

DNA of the CDR3: TGTGCCAGCAGCCCGAGGGCAGGCACCGGGGGGAATTCACCCCTCCACTTT. Its translation: CASSPRAGTGGNSPLHF. This sequence joins TRBV5-4 and TRBJ1-6; a weak D match, TRBD1 (5 bases). Deletions cut 4 bases from V and 7 bases from J, with 21 bases between. The CDR3 runs 17 residues. Germline CDR1 reads SGHNT; CDR2 reads YYREEE (reference sequence).